This T cell receptor beta chain was identified during a study of T cell repertoires in aging, cancer and after chemotherapy. As for the study in general: Over several months to years, re-sampled healthy donor repertoires clearly shared clones.

Study findings and constraints: The repertoire data cannot show anything about immunological memory following chemotherapy. In each cancer cohort, median generation probability increased across chemotherapy, suggesting thymic output rebounded.

Multiplex touch-down PCR with TRB-A/B primers amplified rearranged V-D-J TRB sequences. MiXCR, applied by TCRdb to the multiplex PCR reads, yields one record per CDR3 protein. This sample carries approximately 9,800 distinct CDR3 sequences, roughly 37% of them seen once, and the ten largest clones take approximately 9.9%. This clonotype is medium-sized by share. The antigen remains unidentified. From germline, CDR1 is LNHDA and CDR2 SQIVND (reference sequence). V lost 11 bases and J 0 bases, leaving 11 bases between the germline ends. The CDR3 covers 12 residues. Peripheral blood genomic DNA, not sorted cells or RNA, was the template.

The chain recombines TRBV19 with TRBJ2-7; tentatively, D is TRBD1 or TRBD2 (6 bases each). Sequenced input: blood. This TCR was sampled from a human donor in good health. CDR3 bases: TGTGCCGAGGGGGGCCGCTCCTACGAGCAGTACTTC. This encodes CAEGGRSYEQYF.